This T cell receptor beta chain was observed in a study of T-cell memory formation after mild COVID-19 (dated by TCRdb to about 2021). In the study overall: Most TCR sequence clusters were specific to one of the two donors. In two donors, T-cell clones that expanded and contracted after mild COVID-19 were tracked by sequencing TCRalpha and TCRbeta repertoires over time. Two young, previously healthy adult volunteers made up the cohort, one male and one female.

The sample was run on an Illumina NovaSeq 6000. cDNA libraries for TCRalpha and TCRbeta were prepared by 5'RACE using constant-segment primers, with sample barcodes and unique molecular identifiers added. Trizol reagent was used to extract RNA from every sample. Library amplification was performed in two PCR steps, and a second sample barcode and Illumina TruSeq adapters were introduced in the second step. Sequencing of the libraries was done on an Illumina NovaSeq, producing 2 x 150 bp paired-end reads. On the study's bioinformatics: Demultiplexing of reads and collapsing into UMI-guided consensus sequences were performed with migec v1.2.7. With mixcr v2.1.11, UMI consensuses were aligned to TRA and TRB V and J templates and assembled into clonotypes. Expanded or contracted clonotypes were those called significant by both edgeR and NoisET, with noise models trained on biological replicates. For edgeR calls, the cutoffs were a false discovery rate-adjusted p below 0.01 and a log2 fold-change threshold of 1. As an exploratory analysis of dynamics, max-normalized trajectories of the 1000 most abundant clonotypes were examined by PCA with hierarchical clustering. Separately sequenced CD4+ and CD8+ repertoires were used to assign a CD4 or CD8 phenotype to each responding clone. TCRdb reworked the public reads: Q25 trimming with fastp, MiXCR clone assembly, productive beta chains retained. Records with the same CDR3 protein are collapsed into one entry carrying the most frequent genes and DNA. TCRdb, not the original authors, processed these V and J calls. The sample data list just under 550,000 distinct CDR3 sequences, and over 20% of these were observed just once. The leading ten clones occupy around an eighth of the sample.

Ficoll-Paque density gradient centrifugation was the method used to isolate PBMCs. The study at large found these results: The study covered only two mild cases, and larger cohorts including severe cases with pre-infection samples were considered necessary. Whether the second-wave clones peaking on day 37 were SARS-CoV-2 specific was not confirmed. Some responding clones were detected in pre-infection memory, suggesting pre-existing cross-reactive memory T cells joined the SARS-CoV-2 response. Clones contracting from day 15 to 85 had balanced CD4/CD8 phenotypes, while a second wave expanding from day 15 to 37 was biased towards CD4+. Contracting CD4+ clones appeared mostly in the CM and EM memory subsets, whereas CD8+ clones were enriched in EMRA.

The germline V gene (reference sequence) provides CDR1 LNHDA and CDR2 SQIVND. From the cysteine through the phenylalanine, the CDR3 covers 15 amino acids. The sequence is cut down to CDR3 DNA, 45 bases in frame from base 1. Trimming removed 0 bases from V and 3 bases from J, leaving 12 bases between the germline ends. As concerns this clonotype: Its specific antigen is unknown. Base qualities are not recorded, but no much larger clone differs from it by a single base.

Sequencing used PBMCs or a T cell subset sorted from them (not recorded which). Here the chain combines TRBV19 and TRBJ2-7, with no confidently assigned D gene. The receptor was isolated from an adult woman who had mild COVID-19 (a few samples of this study predate the infection). The sample titles of this study are shuffled in the database, so cell type and time point are left out; the donor was told from shared clones. The DNA sequence is as follows: TGTGCCAGTAGTATAGATCGGACCGACAACTACGAGCAGTACTTC. Its protein is CASSIDRTDNYEQYF.